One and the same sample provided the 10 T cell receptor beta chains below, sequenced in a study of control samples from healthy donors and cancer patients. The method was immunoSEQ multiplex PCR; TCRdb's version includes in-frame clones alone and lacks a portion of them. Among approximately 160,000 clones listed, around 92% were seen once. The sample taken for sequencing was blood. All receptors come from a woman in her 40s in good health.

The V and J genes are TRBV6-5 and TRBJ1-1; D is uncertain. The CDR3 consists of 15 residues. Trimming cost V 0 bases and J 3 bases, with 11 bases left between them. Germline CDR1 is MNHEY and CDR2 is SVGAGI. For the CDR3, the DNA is TGTGCCAGCAGTTACTCGATAGGAGGGTACACTGAAGCTTTCTTT. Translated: CASSYSIGGYTEAFF.

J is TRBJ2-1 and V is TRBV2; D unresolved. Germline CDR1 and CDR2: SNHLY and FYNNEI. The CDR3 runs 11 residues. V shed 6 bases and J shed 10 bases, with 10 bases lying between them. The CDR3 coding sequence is TGTGCCAGCAGCTCTGCACAAGAGCAGTTCTTC. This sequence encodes CASSSAQEQFF.

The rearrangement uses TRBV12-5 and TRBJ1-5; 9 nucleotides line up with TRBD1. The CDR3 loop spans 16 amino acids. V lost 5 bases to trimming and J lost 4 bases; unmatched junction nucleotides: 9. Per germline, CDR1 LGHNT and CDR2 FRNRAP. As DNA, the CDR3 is TGTGCTAGTGGTCCCTTCTCAGACAGGGGGAATCAGCCCCAGCATTTT. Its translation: CASGPFSDRGNQPQHF.

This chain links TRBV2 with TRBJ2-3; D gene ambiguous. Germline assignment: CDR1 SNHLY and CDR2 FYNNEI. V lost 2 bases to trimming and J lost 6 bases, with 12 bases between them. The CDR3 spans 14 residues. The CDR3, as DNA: TGTGCCAGCAGTGAATTCCTGGACGGGGATACGCAGTATTTT. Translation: CASSEFLDGDTQYF.

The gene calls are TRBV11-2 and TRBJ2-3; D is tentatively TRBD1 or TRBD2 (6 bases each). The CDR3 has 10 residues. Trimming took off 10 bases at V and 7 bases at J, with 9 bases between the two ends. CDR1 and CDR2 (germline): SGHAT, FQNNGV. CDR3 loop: CATGGHTQYF. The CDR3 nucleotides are TGTGCCACCGGGGGCCATACGCAGTATTTT.

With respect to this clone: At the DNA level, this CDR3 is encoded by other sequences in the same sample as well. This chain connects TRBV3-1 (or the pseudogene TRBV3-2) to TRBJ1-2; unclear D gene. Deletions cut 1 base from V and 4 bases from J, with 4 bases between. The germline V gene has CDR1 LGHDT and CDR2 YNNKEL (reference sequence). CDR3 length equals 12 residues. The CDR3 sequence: CASSQGGYGYTF. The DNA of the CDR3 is TGTGCCAGCAGCCAAGGAGGCTATGGCTACACCTTC.

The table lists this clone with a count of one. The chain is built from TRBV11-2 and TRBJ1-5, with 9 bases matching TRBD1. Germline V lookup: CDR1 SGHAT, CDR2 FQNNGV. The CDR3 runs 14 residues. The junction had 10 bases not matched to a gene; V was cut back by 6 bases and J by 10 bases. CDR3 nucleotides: TGTGCCAGCAGTATGGGACAGGGAAGTCGTCCCCAGCATTTT. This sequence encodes CASSMGQGSRPQHF.

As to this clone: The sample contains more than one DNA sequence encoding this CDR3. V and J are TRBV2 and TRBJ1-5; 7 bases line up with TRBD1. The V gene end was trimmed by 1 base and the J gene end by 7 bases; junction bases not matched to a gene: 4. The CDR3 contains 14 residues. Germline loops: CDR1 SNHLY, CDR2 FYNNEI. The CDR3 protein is CASSEEGAGQPQHF. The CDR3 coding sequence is TGTGCCAGCAGTGAAGAGGGGGCGGGGCAGCCCCAGCATTTT.

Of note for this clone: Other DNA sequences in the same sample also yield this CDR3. CDR3 sequence reads: CSVGQETQYF. CDR3 in DNA: TGCAGCGTTGGACAAGAGACCCAGTACTTC. V and J are TRBV29-1 and TRBJ2-5; no definite D call. Germline CDR1 is SQVTM and CDR2 is ANQGSEA. V lost 4 bases and J 2 bases, leaving 2 bases between the germline ends. This CDR3 comprises 10 residues.

Written as DNA, the CDR3 is TGTGCCAGCAGACCGCGGGGGGGGTGGGGAAACACCATATATTTT. The encoded protein is CASRPRGGWGNTIYF. V and J are TRBV27 and TRBJ1-3; D might be TRBD1 (5 bases). CDR3 length equals 15 residues. Trimming took off 6 bases at V and 4 bases at J, with 16 bases between the two ends. Germline V gives CDR1 MNHEY, CDR2 SMNVEV (reference sequence).